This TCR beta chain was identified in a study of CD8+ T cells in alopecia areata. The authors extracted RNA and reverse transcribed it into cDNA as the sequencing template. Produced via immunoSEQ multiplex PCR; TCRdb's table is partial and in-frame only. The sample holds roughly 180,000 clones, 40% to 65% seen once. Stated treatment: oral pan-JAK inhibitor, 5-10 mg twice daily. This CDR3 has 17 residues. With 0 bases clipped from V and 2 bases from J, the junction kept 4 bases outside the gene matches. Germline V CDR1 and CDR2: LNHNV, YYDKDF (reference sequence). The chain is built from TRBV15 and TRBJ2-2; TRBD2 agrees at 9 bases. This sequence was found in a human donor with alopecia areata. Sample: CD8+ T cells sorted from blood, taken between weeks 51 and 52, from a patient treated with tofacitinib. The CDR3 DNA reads TGTGCCACCAGCAGAGACATGGGACTAGCTAACACCGGGGAGCTGTTTTTT. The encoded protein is CATSRDMGLANTGELFF.